Listed below are T cell receptor beta chains from one sample, sequenced in a study of T cell responses to AZD1222 COVID-19 vaccine. Assay: immunoSEQ multiplex PCR; the TCRdb copy retains only in-frame clones and omits some. The top ten hold approximately 2.8% of the sample, which has under 140,000 clones, 85% to 95% seen once. The sequencing here drew on peripheral blood, taken 28 days after the second AZD1222 dose. Every receptor here comes from an adult who received the AZD1222 COVID-19 vaccine. The CDR3 runs from the conserved cysteine through the conserved F or W. A D gene is named only where the DNA matches it firmly. The size of a clone is reported for some rows only, either as once, few or many, or as a class for expanded clones.

TRBJ1-2 | . | TRBV6-5 | TRBD1 | TGTGCCAGCAGTCGACAGGGTATTAACTATGGCTACACCTTC | CASSRQGINYGYTF
TRBJ2-3 | . | TRBV3-1/TRBV3-2 | TRBD2 | TGTGCCAGCAGCCAAGATCTGGTAGGGTCTAGCGGGAGTTTAGATACGCAGTATTTT | CASSQDLVGSSGSLDTQYF
TRBJ1-2 | . | TRBV10-3 | . | TGTGCCATCACCGATCTAGGCCGGCCGACAGGCGGCTATGGCTACACCTTC | CAITDLGRPTGGYGYTF
TRBJ1-6 | . | TRBV3-1/TRBV3-2 | TRBD1 | TGTGCCAGCAGCCAAGGACAGGGGAGGCGCAATTCACCCCTCCACTTT | CASSQGQGRRNSPLHF
TRBJ1-4 | . | TRBV15 | . | TGTGCCACCAGCAGTGAGATAAGACGGTCTAATGAAAAACTGTTTTTT | CATSSEIRRSNEKLFF
TRBJ2-1 | . | TRBV4-1 | TRBD2 | TGCGCCAGCAGCCCATCCACTAGCGGGAGTTGGAGCTCCTACAATGAGCAGTTCTTC | CASSPSTSGSWSSYNEQFF
TRBJ2-7 | . | TRBV5-5 | TRBD2 | TGTGCCAGCAGTTCCGGACTAGCGGTGAACTCCTACGAGCAGTACTTC | CASSSGLAVNSYEQYF
TRBJ1-1 | . | TRBV6-4 | . | TGTGCCAGCAGAAAAGTTTGGTCTGGGAACACTGAAGCTTTCTTT | CASRKVWSGNTEAFF
TRBJ2-2 | . | TRBV11-2 | . | TGTGCCAGCAGCGCACAGGGTCCCACCGGGGAGCTGTTTTTT | CASSAQGPTGELFF
TRBJ1-1 | . | TRBV28 | . | TGTGCCAGCAGTTCCTTCGGGGGGGCCACTGAAGCTTTCTTT | CASSSFGGATEAFF
TRBJ1-5 | . | TRBV19 | . | TGTGCCAGTAGTATAGAGAGGGGGGATCAGCCCCAGCATTTT | CASSIERGDQPQHF
TRBJ1-1 | . | TRBV11-2 | . | TGTGCCAGCAGCTTAATGCGGGGCTCGGAAGCTTTCTTT | CASSLMRGSEAFF
TRBJ1-5 | . | TRBV7-9 | . | TGTGCCAGCAGCGTCGAGGGACCGAGAAATCAGCCCCAGCATTTT | CASSVEGPRNQPQHF
TRBJ2-5 | . | TRBV27 | . | TGTGCCAGCAGTTTAGGGGTGTGGGAGACCCAGTACTTC | CASSLGVWETQYF
TRBJ1-6 | . | TRBV18 | TRBD1 | TGTGCCAGCTCACTGCGACAGGGAGGTAATTCACCCCTCCACTTT | CASSLRQGGNSPLHF
TRBJ1-5 | . | TRBV10-3 | . | TGTGCCATCAATTCGGACGGGAATCAGCCCCAGCATTTT | CAINSDGNQPQHF
TRBJ1-3 | . | TRBV21-1 | . | TGTGCCAGCAGCTTCCGGGACGGAGTCTCCTCTGGAAACACCATATATTTT | CASSFRDGVSSGNTIYF
TRBJ2-2 | . | TRBV5-4 | TRBD1 | TGTGCCGTGTTTGCCCGGGACAGGTCTGCCGGGGAGCTGTTTTTT | CAVFARDRSAGELFF
TRBJ2-6 | . | TRBV3-1/TRBV3-2 | . | TGTGCCAGCAGCCAAGATTTACAGGTGGTTGGAGTCCAGGGGATTTTTGGGGCCAACGTCCTGACTTTC | CASSQDLQVVGVQGIFGANVLTF
TRBJ1-1 | . | TRBV5-6 | . | TGTGCCAGCAGCAAGGGATTCCAGGGCACTGAAGCTTTCTTT | CASSKGFQGTEAFF
TRBJ1-2 | . | TRBV19 | . | TGTGCCAGTAGTATAGGGGTGACAGGATATGGCTACACCTTC | CASSIGVTGYGYTF
TRBJ2-4 | . | TRBV18 | . | TGTGCCAGCTCTCCCTCGACGCGAGAGAACATTCAGTACTTC | CASSPSTRENIQYF
TRBJ1-2 | . | TRBV6-5 | . | TGTGCCAGCAGTTATTACTCGGGGGATGGCTACACCTTC | CASSYYSGDGYTF
TRBJ2-7 | . | TRBV19 | . | TGTGCCACGGGTGGAGGGCCAGCCTACGAGCAGTACTTC | CATGGGPAYEQYF
TRBJ1-6 | . | TRBV5-6 | . | TGTGCCAGCAGCTTTGGCTCCATTGATTCACCCCTCCACTTT | CASSFGSIDSPLHF
TRBJ1-2 | once | TRBV11-2 | . | TGTGCCAGCAGCTTATTGGCAGGAGCCGGCTATGGCTACACCTTC | CASSLLAGAGYGYTF
TRBJ1-1 | . | TRBV18 | . | TGTGCCAGCTCACAGATGAACACTGAAGCTTTCTTT | CASSQMNTEAFF
TRBJ1-5 | . | TRBV3-1/TRBV3-2 | . | TGTGCCAGCAGCCAAGATCTAGGGTATCAGCCCCAGCATTTT | CASSQDLGYQPQHF
TRBJ1-6 | . | TRBV7-9 | . | TGTGCCAGCAGCTTAGCCTTTCAGGGGAAATCACCCCTCCACTTT | CASSLAFQGKSPLHF